Sequencing of this T cell receptor (beta chain) was carried out in a study of STAT3 mutations in large granular lymphocyte leukemia. TCRbeta libraries averaged about 40,773 productive templates per sample. The assay was immunoSEQ multiplex PCR, and TCRdb's table has in-frame clones only and misses some. The profile shows about 42,000 clones, about 81% of them singletons. A note on this clone: Antigen unknown.

This CDR3 spans 15 amino acids. Deletions cut 1 base from V and 5 bases from J, with 11 bases between. Germline loops: CDR1 SEHNR, CDR2 FQNEAQ (reference sequence). Study results and caveats: Every T-LGLL patient had at least one immunodominant TCRbeta clonotype.

The sample consisted of PBMCs. This TCR came from a human donor with T large granular lymphocyte leukemia. Some clones in this sample may be carry-over from other donors' samples. The chain couples TRBV7-9 to TRBJ1-4, with D perhaps TRBD1 (6 bases). This CDR3 reads CASSLGAGENEKLFF. CDR3 DNA sequence: TGTGCCAGCAGCTTAGGGGCAGGGGAGAATGAAAAACTGTTTTTT. The variable domain in full, completed from reference TRBV7-9 and TRBJ1-4, reads DTGVSQNPRHKITKRGQNVTFRCDPISEHNRLYWYRQTLGQGPEFLTYFQNEAQLEKSRLLSDRFSAERPKGSFSTLEIQRTEQGDSAMYLCASSLGAGENEKLFFGSGTQLSVL.